This T cell receptor beta chain was retrieved from a study of CD8 T cells in Susac syndrome. Random hexamers were used to reverse transcribe 0.5 to 1 ug of RNA. Via MiXCR, TCRdb re-called the immunoSEQ multiplex PCR reads, giving one row per CDR3 protein. In the table there are roughly 120,000 distinct CDR3 sequences, around 94% of which are singletons. Sequencing of TCR beta covered CD8+ and CD4+ T cells obtained from blood. The length of the CDR3 is 15 residues. V lost 4 bases, J lost 7 bases, and 8 bases stayed unmatched. Germline V gene lookup returns CDR1 SGHTA and CDR2 FQGNSA. The sequenced sample consisted of CD4+ T cells from PBMCs. The sequence was collected from a human donor in good health. This rearrangement joins TRBV7-2 to TRBJ2-3; 10 bases map to TRBD2. DNA for the CDR3: TGTGCCAGCAGCTCGGGGGCTAGCGGGAGCTATACGCAGTATTTT. Its translation: CASSSGASGSYTQYF.